This TCR beta chain was obtained from a study of T cells in Graves' hyperthyroidism and ophthalmopathy. Study outcomes and limitations: A model using 13 V-J features told ophthalmopathy apart from stable hyperthyroidism.

The ends were cut back, 3 bases at V and 0 bases at J, with 9 bases in the middle. The CDR3 is made up of 14 amino acids. Germline V gene lookup returns CDR1 MGHRA and CDR2 YSYEKL. It was RNA transcripts that yielded the amplified TCR beta CDR3 regions. Primed by the HTBI set, a first-round RT-PCR was run on the TCR CDR3. A single record per CDR3 protein comes from TCRdb applying MiXCR to the multiplex PCR reads. The profile shows around 350,000 distinct CDR3 sequences, about 18% of them singletons. This clonotype was seen repeatedly, ten times or more. Antigen: not known. The chain is built from TRBV4-1 and TRBJ2-7; D gene uncertain. Sequencing was carried out using blood. The TCR was taken from a woman aged 18-29 years with Graves' hyperthyroidism. The CDR3 spells CASSHRTASYEQYF. CDR3 DNA: TGCGCCAGCAGCCATCGAACGGCCTCCTACGAGCAGTACTTC.